The clone carrying this T cell receptor (beta chain) was seen a few times. Germline V gene data show CDR1 as SEHNR and CDR2 as FQNEAQ (reference sequence). With V trimmed by 5 bases and J by 2 bases, 12 bases remained unmatched. CDR3 length equals 17 residues. This record belongs to a study of blood T cell repertoires in COVID-19. Study background: PBMCs, B-cell-depleted T cells, or T cells provided the cDNA or gDNA that made up the material.

Sequenced by immunoSEQ multiplex PCR; TCRdb stores in-frame clones only, minus some. The sample holds fewer than 350,000 clones, about 86% seen once. Material: peripheral blood. The sequence came from a woman in her twenties or thirties with COVID-19, enrolled during active disease. V gene TRBV7-9 combines with J gene TRBJ2-3, with TRBD2 matching over 8 bases. CDR3 sequence: CASSPSKLAAFTDTQYF. The CDR3 DNA is TGTGCCAGCAGCCCAAGTAAACTAGCGGCGTTCACAGATACGCAGTATTTT.